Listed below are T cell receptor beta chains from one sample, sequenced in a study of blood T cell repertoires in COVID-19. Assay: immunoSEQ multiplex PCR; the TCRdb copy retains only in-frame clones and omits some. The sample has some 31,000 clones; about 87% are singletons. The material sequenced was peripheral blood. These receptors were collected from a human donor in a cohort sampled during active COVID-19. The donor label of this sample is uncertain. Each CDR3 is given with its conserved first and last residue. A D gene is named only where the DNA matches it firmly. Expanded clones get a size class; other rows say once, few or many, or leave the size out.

CDR3 protein: CASSLAGVNEQYF
V gene: TRBV5-6
clone size: .
D gene: .
J gene: TRBJ2-7

CDR3 protein: CSVSEQGPHGYTF
V gene: TRBV29-1
clone size: .
D gene: .
J gene: TRBJ1-2

CDR3 protein: CASSFRGAGKNIQYF
V gene: TRBV28
clone size: .
D gene: .
J gene: TRBJ2-4

CDR3 protein: CASSERGSRLTEAFF
V gene: TRBV2
clone size: .
D gene: .
J gene: TRBJ1-1

CDR3 protein: CASSLSGRPYEQYF
V gene: TRBV11-2
clone size: .
D gene: .
J gene: TRBJ2-7

CDR3 protein: CASSRETGAVYGYTF
V gene: TRBV5-6
clone size: .
D gene: TRBD1
J gene: TRBJ1-2

CDR3 protein: CASSPRVLSNQPQHF
V gene: TRBV18
clone size: .
D gene: .
J gene: TRBJ1-5

CDR3 protein: CATRDRFSYEQYF
V gene: TRBV5-6
clone size: .
D gene: TRBD1
J gene: TRBJ2-7

CDR3 protein: CASSLSDSINTGELFF
V gene: TRBV10-2
clone size: .
D gene: .
J gene: TRBJ2-2

CDR3 protein: CASSPIGTSSQETQYF
V gene: TRBV19
clone size: .
D gene: TRBD2
J gene: TRBJ2-5

CDR3 protein: CATSEHEQYF
V gene: TRBV15
clone size: .
D gene: .
J gene: TRBJ2-7

CDR3 protein: CASSSGTGGFDTEAFF
V gene: TRBV18
clone size: .
D gene: TRBD1
J gene: TRBJ1-1

CDR3 protein: CASSPRGVEKLFF
V gene: TRBV7-2
clone size: .
D gene: .
J gene: TRBJ1-4

CDR3 protein: CASSSHTGGGNQPQHF
V gene: TRBV28
clone size: .
D gene: TRBD1
J gene: TRBJ1-5

CDR3 protein: CASSLGSYYNEQFF
V gene: TRBV5-5
clone size: .
D gene: .
J gene: TRBJ2-1

CDR3 protein: CASSPGQNGGYTF
V gene: TRBV5-1
clone size: .
D gene: .
J gene: TRBJ1-2

CDR3 protein: CSVAKGGTWNTEAFF
V gene: TRBV29-1
clone size: .
D gene: .
J gene: TRBJ1-1

CDR3 protein: CASSLEGDTEAFF
V gene: TRBV12-3/TRBV12-4
clone size: .
D gene: .
J gene: TRBJ1-1

CDR3 protein: CASSRSRDTYEQYF
V gene: TRBV7-9
clone size: .
D gene: .
J gene: TRBJ2-7

CDR3 protein: CASSSLLAGATYEQYF
V gene: TRBV7-2
clone size: .
D gene: TRBD2
J gene: TRBJ2-7

CDR3 protein: CASSHSFNDQPQHF
V gene: TRBV2
clone size: .
D gene: .
J gene: TRBJ1-5

CDR3 protein: CASSLRGGGFGEQYF
V gene: TRBV3-1/TRBV3-2
clone size: .
D gene: TRBD2
J gene: TRBJ2-7

CDR3 protein: CASSPSVTGNNQPQHF
V gene: TRBV18
clone size: .
D gene: TRBD1
J gene: TRBJ1-5

CDR3 protein: CASSLDRYGEQYF
V gene: TRBV12-3/TRBV12-4
clone size: .
D gene: .
J gene: TRBJ2-7

CDR3 protein: CASSVGQENTEAFF
V gene: TRBV9
clone size: .
D gene: .
J gene: TRBJ1-1

CDR3 protein: CASSSRGRRTDTQYF
V gene: TRBV11-2
clone size: .
D gene: .
J gene: TRBJ2-3

CDR3 protein: CASRRAGGSYEQYF
V gene: TRBV2
clone size: .
D gene: TRBD2
J gene: TRBJ2-7

CDR3 protein: CASSVVLAGGSTDTQYF
V gene: TRBV9
clone size: .
D gene: TRBD2
J gene: TRBJ2-3

CDR3 protein: CASGLGQGSEQYF
V gene: TRBV2
clone size: .
D gene: .
J gene: TRBJ2-7

CDR3 protein: CASSGDVGDTEAFF
V gene: TRBV18
clone size: .
D gene: .
J gene: TRBJ1-1

CDR3 protein: CASSEGTDIYEQYF
V gene: TRBV6-1
clone size: .
D gene: .
J gene: TRBJ2-7

CDR3 protein: CASSQLSGFGVGTQYF
V gene: TRBV4-2
clone size: .
D gene: .
J gene: TRBJ2-3

CDR3 protein: CASSLASRQETQYF
V gene: TRBV5-5
clone size: once
D gene: .
J gene: TRBJ2-5

CDR3 protein: CASSHHRGLVTKNIQYF
V gene: TRBV23-1
clone size: .
D gene: TRBD1
J gene: TRBJ2-4

CDR3 protein: CASSGTDRTYEQYF
V gene: TRBV21-1
clone size: .
D gene: .
J gene: TRBJ2-7

CDR3 protein: CASRPGTGGNIQYF
V gene: TRBV27
clone size: .
D gene: TRBD1
J gene: TRBJ2-4

CDR3 protein: CASSSGLAGLSYEQYF
V gene: TRBV5-1
clone size: .
D gene: TRBD2
J gene: TRBJ2-7

CDR3 protein: CASSLSTSQTAPLHF
V gene: TRBV7-9
clone size: .
D gene: .
J gene: TRBJ1-6

CDR3 protein: CASSSLGHPYGYTF
V gene: TRBV5-1
clone size: .
D gene: .
J gene: TRBJ1-2

CDR3 protein: CASSTGYEQYF
V gene: TRBV11-3
clone size: once
D gene: .
J gene: TRBJ2-7

CDR3 protein: CASRPGNYEQYF
V gene: TRBV28
clone size: .
D gene: .
J gene: TRBJ2-7

CDR3 protein: CASSPGTSGSRDTGELFF
V gene: TRBV18
clone size: .
D gene: TRBD2
J gene: TRBJ2-2

CDR3 protein: CAWSLRSTNEKLFF
V gene: TRBV30
clone size: .
D gene: .
J gene: TRBJ1-4

CDR3 protein: CASSDWRQGGDTQYF
V gene: TRBV28
clone size: .
D gene: .
J gene: TRBJ2-3

CDR3 protein: CASSMTGTNVEQYF
V gene: TRBV5-4
clone size: .
D gene: .
J gene: TRBJ2-7

CDR3 protein: CASSIGGRPTENEKLFF
V gene: TRBV19
clone size: .
D gene: .
J gene: TRBJ1-4

CDR3 protein: CASSLKPGGTEAFF
V gene: TRBV27
clone size: .
D gene: TRBD1
J gene: TRBJ1-1

CDR3 protein: CSVVGGFSTDTQYF
V gene: TRBV29-1
clone size: .
D gene: .
J gene: TRBJ2-3

CDR3 protein: CASSSGGPRIQETQYF
V gene: TRBV4-2
clone size: .
D gene: .
J gene: TRBJ2-5

CDR3 protein: CASSSLAGSSYNEQFF
V gene: TRBV5-1
clone size: once
D gene: TRBD2
J gene: TRBJ2-1

CDR3 protein: CASSNLAGEETQYF
V gene: TRBV10-2
clone size: .
D gene: TRBD2
J gene: TRBJ2-5